This T cell receptor (beta chain) originates from a study of T cell changes during pregnancy in multiple sclerosis. Profiled with immunoSEQ multiplex PCR; TCRdb holds only in-frame clones, not every one. The sample records some 42,000 clones, about 92% being singletons. This specimen consisted of CD4+ T cells from peripheral blood mononuclear cells, obtained in the third trimester of pregnancy. This sequence originates from a female donor with multiple sclerosis, enrolled in a pregnancy study.

The chain's CDR3 is CASSLAPAGGTDTQYF. The CDR3 DNA sequence: TGTGCCAGCAGCTTAGCCCCAGCGGGGGGAACAGATACGCAGTATTTT. The V call is TRBV7-2, the J call TRBJ2-3; 9 bases are a match to TRBD2. CDR3 size: 16 residues. Losses at the gene ends were 0 bases for V and 3 bases for J; bases not matched to a gene: 4. From germline, CDR1 is SGHTA and CDR2 FQGNSA. The full variable domain, rest sourced from reference TRBV7-2 and TRBJ2-3, is GAGVSQSPSNKVTEKGKDVELRCDPISGHTALYWYRQSLGQGLEFLIYFQGNSAPDKSGLPSDRFSAERTGGSVSTLTIQRTQQEDSAVYLCASSLAPAGGTDTQYFGPGTRLTVL.